One sample yielded the 26 T cell receptor beta chains listed below, sequenced in a study of cytomegalovirus exposure and HLA in healthy donors. Clones were read by immunoSEQ multiplex PCR, and TCRdb kept only the in-frame ones, dropping some. The data contain hundreds of thousands of clones, approximately 84% of them singletons. Sequenced material: PBMCs. All receptors come from a woman aged 25 to 45 in good health and CMV-seropositive.

V usage is TRBV5-1 and J usage is TRBJ2-1; D may be TRBD2 (6 bases). The CDR3 covers 15 residues. Between the trimmed V and J ends, which lost 0 bases and 6 bases, there was a span of 13 bases. Germline values: CDR1 SGHRS, CDR2 YFSETQ. The CDR3 region has the DNA TGCGCCAGCAGCTTGGCACCGGGAGCTATCAATGAGCAGTTCTTC. Translation: CASSLAPGAINEQFF. Full variable domain (outside the CDR3, taken from reference TRBV5-1 and TRBJ2-1): KAGVTQTPRYLIKTRGQQVTLSCSPISGHRSVSWYQQTPGQGLQFLFEYFSETQRNKGNFPGRFSGRQFSNSRSEMNVSTLELGDSALYLCASSLAPGAINEQFFGPGTRLTVL.

In this sample, this clone turned up once. The chain recombines TRBV5-4 with TRBJ1-1; TRBD1 might be the D (5 bases). Germline-derived CDR1 and CDR2 are SGHNT and YYREEE (reference sequence). With 0 bases removed from V and 3 bases from J, the gap between germline ends came to 9 bases. This CDR3 is 14 amino acids long. The CDR3 DNA follows: TGTGCCAGCAGCTTGGAGGGGCCTTACACTGAAGCTTTCTTT. Translating gives CASSLEGPYTEAFF.

This chain connects TRBV19 to TRBJ2-7, with D unclear. The CDR3 is 13 residues long. Germline V gene sequence: CDR1 LNHDA, CDR2 SQIVND (reference sequence). V was pared by 0 bases and J by 6 bases, with 9 bases between. CDR3 nucleotides: TGTGCCAGTAGTATAGATGGCCAGGCCGAGCAGTACTTC. It translates to CASSIDGQAEQYF.

The rearrangement links TRBV7-3 to TRBJ2-2, with a tentative D call TRBD1 (5 bases). The CDR3 sequence is 13 residues long. V was cut by 3 bases and J by 7 bases, with 9 bases left in between. Germline values: CDR1 SGHTA, CDR2 FQGTGA. The CDR3 protein is CASSFWGGGELFF. The CDR3 coding sequence is TGTGCCAGCAGCTTTTGGGGCGGCGGGGAGCTGTTTTTT.

The sample holds a few counts of this clone. CDR3 protein: CASSAGENQPQHF. As DNA, the CDR3 is TGTGCCAGCAGTGCGGGAGAAAATCAGCCCCAGCATTTT. This sequence joins TRBV6-1 and TRBJ1-5, with no clear D. There are 13 residues in the CDR3. The germline gives CDR1 MNHNS, CDR2 SASEGT. V lost 4 bases to trimming and J lost 4 bases, with 8 bases between them.

The rearrangement joins TRBV5-1 to TRBJ2-1; 8 nucleotides align to TRBD2. The germline gives CDR1 SGHRS, CDR2 YFSETQ. J was trimmed by 5 bases and V by 8 bases; bases with no gene match: 9. The CDR3 is 14 amino acids. The CDR3 nucleotides are TGCGCCAGTGAAGCGGGAGATGGAAACAATGAGCAGTTCTTC. Translated, it gives CASEAGDGNNEQFF.

The J gene is TRBJ1-4, the V gene TRBV19, with a weak D call TRBD1 (6 bases). Germline assignment: CDR1 LNHDA and CDR2 SQIVND (reference sequence). The CDR3 runs to 15 residues. Trimming removed 0 bases from V and 2 bases from J, with 7 bases in between. In nucleotides, the CDR3 is TGTGCCAGTAGTATAGACAGGGGCACTAATGAAAAACTGTTTTTT. Protein: CASSIDRGTNEKLFF.

This clone occurred once. This chain connects TRBV5-1 to TRBJ2-1, with TRBD1 matching over 8 bases. Germline V lookup: CDR1 SGHRS, CDR2 YFSETQ. The CDR3 runs 13 residues. V lost 3 bases, J lost 7 bases, and 3 bases stayed unmatched. The DNA for the CDR3 is TGCGCCAGCAGCTCGACAGGGGATAATGAGCAGTTCTTC. Amino acid sequence: CASSSTGDNEQFF. The entire variable domain, with the rest obtained from reference TRBV5-1 and TRBJ2-1, is as follows: KAGVTQTPRYLIKTRGQQVTLSCSPISGHRSVSWYQQTPGQGLQFLFEYFSETQRNKGNFPGRFSGRQFSNSRSEMNVSTLELGDSALYLCASSSTGDNEQFFGPGTRLTVL.

CDR3 loop: CASSGSLATVAYEQYF. Here the CDR3 DNA reads TGTGCCAGCAGTGGCTCTCTAGCGACAGTGGCCTACGAGCAGTACTTC. The rearrangement joins TRBV27 to TRBJ2-7; D perhaps matches TRBD2 (6 bases). CDR3 size: 16 residues. CDR1 is MNHEY and CDR2 is SMNVEV in the germline V gene (reference sequence). V was pared by 5 bases and J by 2 bases, with 19 bases between.

This clone turned up a few times. This sequence joins TRBV10-3 and TRBJ2-7; 9 bases are a match to TRBD2. This CDR3 is 15 amino acids long. Germline trimming cut 7 bases from V and 2 bases from J; bases unmatched to any gene: 9. CDR1 is ENHRY, CDR2 SYGVKD, per germline. CDR3 residues: CAITDTIAGAYEQYF. CDR3 DNA: TGTGCCATCACTGACACAATAGCGGGAGCCTACGAGCAGTACTTC.

This rearrangement joins TRBV27 to TRBJ2-1, with a weak D call TRBD1 (10 bases). Germline assignment: CDR1 MNHEY and CDR2 SMNVEV (reference sequence). The CDR3 extends over 15 amino acids. Trimming pared 2 bases from V and 7 bases from J, leaving 15 bases between. The CDR3 is CASSLLAGQGNEQFF. CDR3 nucleotides: TGTGCCAGCAGTTTACTAGCGGGACAGGGGAATGAGCAGTTCTTC.

The chain recombines TRBV9 with TRBJ1-1, with a possible D match to TRBD1 (5 bases). V shed 0 bases and J shed 7 bases, with 16 bases lying between them. The CDR3 covers 15 residues. In germline, CDR1 is SGDLS, CDR2 YYNGEE. The CDR3 protein is CASSVEGRAVSEAFF. As DNA, the CDR3 is TGTGCCAGCAGCGTAGAGGGCAGGGCGGTGAGTGAAGCTTTCTTT.

This clone has just one count. The chain is built from TRBV5-4 and TRBJ2-7; 9 bases are a match to TRBD1. Trimming at V came to 1 base and at J to 1 base, leaving 3 bases not matched to a gene. There are 15 residues in the CDR3. Germline-derived CDR1 and CDR2 are SGHNT and YYREEE (reference sequence). Here the CDR3 reads CASSLYRGPSYEQYF. CDR3 DNA sequence: TGTGCCAGCAGCTTGTACAGGGGGCCTTCCTACGAGCAGTACTTC.

V and J are TRBV5-1 and TRBJ1-1, with 8 positions matching TRBD1. The CDR3 sequence is 15 residues long. With V trimmed by 4 bases and J by 4 bases, 9 bases remained unmatched. The germline CDR1 and CDR2 sequences are SGHRS and YFSETQ. The CDR3, as DNA: TGCGCCAGCAGCGAACCAGACAGGGGTGGCACTGAAGCTTTCTTT. It translates to CASSEPDRGGTEAFF.

The chain links TRBV27 to TRBJ2-1; 9 bases fit TRBD1. The germline gives CDR1 MNHEY, CDR2 SMNVEV (reference sequence). The CDR3 consists of 15 residues. V was clipped by 7 bases and J by 5 bases; unmatched bases: 9. Here the CDR3 reads CASTRTGVKDNEQFF. DNA of the CDR3: TGTGCCAGCACTCGGACAGGGGTGAAAGACAATGAGCAGTTCTTC.

The CDR3 is CASRGVFTEAFF. The CDR3 DNA follows: TGCGCCAGTCGGGGGGTCTTCACTGAAGCTTTCTTT. V is TRBV5-1 and J is TRBJ1-1; tentative D call: TRBD1 (5 bases). Germline CDR1 is SGHRS and CDR2 is YFSETQ. V was pared by 8 bases and J by 4 bases, with 12 bases between. This CDR3 spans 12 amino acids.

This clone was counted a single time. The chain recombines TRBV2 with TRBJ2-1; 8 nucleotides align to TRBD2. This CDR3 has 15 residues. Germline CDR1 and CDR2: SNHLY and FYNNEI. V dropped 6 bases and J dropped 5; count of bases not matched to a gene: 9. This CDR3 is CASRKPGLGHNEQFF. The CDR3 DNA sequence: TGTGCCAGCAGAAAACCGGGACTAGGGCACAATGAGCAGTTCTTC.

The chain is built from TRBV7-9 and TRBJ2-7; 10 positions agree with TRBD1. V was clipped by 4 bases and J by 2 bases; unmatched bases: 8. Germline V gene data show CDR1 as SEHNR and CDR2 as FQNEAQ (reference sequence). The CDR3 consists of 16 residues. CDR3 DNA sequence: TGTGCCAGCAGCTCTATACCGGGACAGGGGCCCTACGAGCAGTACTTC. It is translated as CASSSIPGQGPYEQYF.

This chain joins TRBV11-3 and TRBJ2-7; 8 bases are a match to TRBD1. V trimming: 4 bases; J trimming: 4 bases; junction bases outside the gene matches: 6. This CDR3 contains 14 residues. In germline, CDR1 is SGHNT, CDR2 YENEEA. This chain's CDR3 is CASSYQGASYEQYF. The CDR3, as DNA: TGTGCCAGCAGCTACCAGGGGGCATCATACGAGCAGTACTTC. The full variable domain, completed using reference TRBV11-3 and TRBJ2-7, is EAGVVQSPRYKIIEKKQPVAFWCNPISGHNTLYWYLQNLGQGPELLIRYENEEAVDDSQLPKDRFSAERLKGVDSTLKIQPAELGDSAVYLCASSYQGASYEQYFGPGTRLTVT.

This clone was found once. The chain employs TRBV6-6 and TRBJ1-2; 9 bases match TRBD1. This CDR3 has 14 amino acids. Looked up from germline, CDR1 is MNHNY and CDR2 is SVGAGI (reference sequence). V was pared by 4 bases and J by 8 bases, with 8 bases of the junction left unmatched. CDR3 in DNA: TGTGCCAGCAGTTTTCTAGGACAGGGGAGAGGCTACACCTTC. Residues: CASSFLGQGRGYTF.

On this clone: One end of the junction fails to match germline, which may point to a read error. The chain combines TRBV27 with TRBJ2-2; 14 bases are a match to TRBD2. CDR1 and CDR2 from the germline V gene are MNHEY and SMNVEV (reference sequence). The CDR3 length is 15 residues. CDR3 bases: TGTACCAGCAGTGGGACTAGCGGGAGAACCGGGGAGCTGTTTTTT. It yields the protein CTSSGTSGRTGELFF.

This chain connects TRBV29-1 to TRBJ2-7; 11 bases map to TRBD1. V lost 6 bases, J lost 6 bases, and 4 bases stayed unmatched. CDR1 and CDR2 (germline): SQVTM, ANQGSEA. This CDR3 contains 12 residues. The CDR3 bases are TGCAGCGTCAGCGGGACAGGGGGCGAGCAGTACTTC. This translates into CSVSGTGGEQYF.

The rearrangement uses TRBV7-9 and TRBJ2-1; D call uncertain. Germline V gene data show CDR1 as SEHNR and CDR2 as FQNEAQ (reference sequence). V was clipped by 4 bases and J by 0 bases, with 16 bases between them. The CDR3 spans 17 residues. In DNA, the CDR3 is TGTGCCAGCAGCTCGCCTAGACCCTCAAGCTCCTACAATGAGCAGTTCTTC. Translated: CASSSPRPSSSYNEQFF.

In nucleotides, the CDR3 is TGTGCCAGCAGGAATAGCGGGGATGGGGACTACGAGCAGTACTTC. Protein product: CASRNSGDGDYEQYF. V usage is TRBV6-1 and J usage is TRBJ2-7; the match to TRBD2 covers 8 bases. CDR1 is MNHNS and CDR2 is SASEGT in the germline V gene. This CDR3 comprises 15 residues. The V segment lost 6 bases and the J segment 3 bases; nucleotides outside the gene matches: 10.

The gene calls are TRBV15 and TRBJ2-3; a weak D match, TRBD2 (6 bases). The CDR3 extends over 16 amino acids. CDR1 is LNHNV and CDR2 is YYDKDF in the germline V gene (reference sequence). Deletions cut 9 bases from V and 3 bases from J, with 22 bases between. CDR3 amino acids: CATTRTVAERTDTQYF. The CDR3 DNA reads TGTGCCACTACTAGAACAGTAGCGGAGAGGACAGATACGCAGTATTTT.

The chain employs TRBV10-3 and TRBJ1-1; D is ambiguous. CDR1 and CDR2 from the germline V gene are ENHRY and SYGVKD. There are 14 residues in the CDR3. Trimming removed 11 bases from V and 0 bases from J, with 16 bases in between. The CDR3 nucleotides read TGTGCCGCAAACGAGCCCGGGTTGAACACTGAAGCTTTCTTT. As protein: CAANEPGLNTEAFF.